This T cell receptor (beta chain) was sequenced in a study of cytomegalovirus exposure and HLA in healthy donors. Note on this clone: The antigen is unknown.

The CDR3 is made up of 14 amino acids. Germline assignment: CDR1 SGHDT and CDR2 YYEEEE. V was pared by 2 bases and J by 7 bases, with 15 bases between. Vbeta (60) and Jbeta (13) primers were used in the PCR. TCRdb's table, derived via immunoSEQ multiplex PCR, lists solely in-frame clones and lacks some. Of some 65,000 clones listed, around 80% are singletons. Notes on the study in general: According to reports, the classifier identified cytomegalovirus status with high specificity and sensitivity.

This sequence joins TRBV5-6 and TRBJ1-1; TRBD1 is a possible D gene (5 bases). The source material was PBMCs. The sequence was obtained from a woman aged 40 to 50 in good health and CMV-seropositive. DNA for the CDR3: TGTGCCAGCAGCTTTGGGGCAGCCGAGCATGAAGCTTTCTTT. Encoded protein: CASSFGAAEHEAFF.